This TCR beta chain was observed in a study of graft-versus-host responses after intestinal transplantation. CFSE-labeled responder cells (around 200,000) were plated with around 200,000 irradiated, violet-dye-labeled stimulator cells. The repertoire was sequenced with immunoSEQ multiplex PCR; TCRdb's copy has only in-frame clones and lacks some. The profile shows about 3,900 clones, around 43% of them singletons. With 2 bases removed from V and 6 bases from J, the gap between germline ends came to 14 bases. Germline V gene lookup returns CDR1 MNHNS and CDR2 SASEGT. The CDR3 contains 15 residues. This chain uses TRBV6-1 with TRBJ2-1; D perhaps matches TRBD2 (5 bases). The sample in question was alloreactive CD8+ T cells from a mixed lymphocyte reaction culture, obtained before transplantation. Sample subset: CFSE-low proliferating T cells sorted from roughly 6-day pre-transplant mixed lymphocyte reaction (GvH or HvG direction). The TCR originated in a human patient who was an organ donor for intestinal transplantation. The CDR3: CASSEPLSRGNEQFF. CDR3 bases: TGTGCCAGCAGTGAACCCCTTTCCCGGGGCAATGAGCAGTTCTTC.